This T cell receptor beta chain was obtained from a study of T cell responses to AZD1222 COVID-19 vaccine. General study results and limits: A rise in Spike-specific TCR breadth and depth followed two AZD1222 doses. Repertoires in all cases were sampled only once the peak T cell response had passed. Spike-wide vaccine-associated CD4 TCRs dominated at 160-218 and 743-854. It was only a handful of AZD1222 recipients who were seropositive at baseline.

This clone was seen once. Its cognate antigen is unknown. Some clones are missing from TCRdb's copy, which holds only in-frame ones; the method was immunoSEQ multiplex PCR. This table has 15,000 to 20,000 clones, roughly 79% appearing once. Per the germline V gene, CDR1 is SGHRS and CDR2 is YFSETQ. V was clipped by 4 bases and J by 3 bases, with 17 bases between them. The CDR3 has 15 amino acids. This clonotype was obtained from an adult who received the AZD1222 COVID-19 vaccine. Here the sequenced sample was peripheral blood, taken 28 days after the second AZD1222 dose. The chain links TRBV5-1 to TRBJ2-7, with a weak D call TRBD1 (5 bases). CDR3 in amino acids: CASSPDSNNGYEQYF. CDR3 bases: TGCGCCAGCAGCCCCGACAGCAACAACGGCTACGAGCAGTACTTC.